These T cell receptor beta chains were read from a single sample in a study of blood T cell repertoires in COVID-19. Data came from immunoSEQ multiplex PCR; TCRdb stores just in-frame clones and leaves some out. The data show 250,000 to 350,000 clones, approximately 85% seen once. Input material: PBMCs or T cells enriched from blood (not recorded which). Receptor source: a woman in her twenties or thirties who had recovered from COVID-19. Both conserved end residues are part of each CDR3. The D gene is left open where the match is weak. Part of the rows lack a size; the others show once, few, many or a class for expanded clones.

J gene | D gene | V gene | clone size | CDR3 DNA | CDR3 protein
TRBJ1-3 | NA | TRBV11-3 | NA | TGTGCCAGCAGCCCCCGTCGCTCTGGAAACACCATATATTTT | CASSPRRSGNTIYF
TRBJ1-2 | TRBD1 | TRBV4-2 | NA | TGTGCCAGCAGCCAAGAGGGACAGGGCTGGGGCTACACCTTC | CASSQEGQGWGYTF
TRBJ2-1 | NA | TRBV3-1/TRBV3-2 | once | TGTGCCAGCAGCCAAGATGGGAAGATTCAGGGAACAGCATACAATGAGCAGTTCTTC | CASSQDGKIQGTAYNEQFF
TRBJ2-1 | NA | TRBV27 | NA | TGTGCCAGCAGTTTATACCGAGGACTATCCGAGCAGTTCTTC | CASSLYRGLSEQFF
TRBJ2-7 | NA | TRBV2 | NA | TGTGCCTCCCGGACAGGGAGGGGGATGCTCTACGAGCAGTACTTC | CASRTGRGMLYEQYF
TRBJ1-2 | NA | TRBV5-1 | once | TGCGCCAGCAGCTTGGTTTACGGGTTGGATGGCTACACCTTC | CASSLVYGLDGYTF
TRBJ1-3 | NA | TRBV28 | once | TGTGCCAGCAGTGAGGCCCCTCCCTCATCTGGAAACACCATATATTTT | CASSEAPPSSGNTIYF
TRBJ2-3 | NA | TRBV7-2 | NA | TGTGCCAGCAGCTCCTCTTTTGGCACAGATACGCAGTATTTT | CASSSSFGTDTQYF
TRBJ2-7 | NA | TRBV7-9 | once | TGTGCCAGCAGCTTCCCCGAGCCGTACGAGCAGTACTTC | CASSFPEPYEQYF
TRBJ1-1 | TRBD1 | TRBV5-1 | NA | TGCGCCAGCAGGGAATCGGAGAACAGGGGAGCTTTCTTT | CASRESENRGAFF
TRBJ2-7 | TRBD2 | TRBV4-1 | NA | TGCGCCAGCAGCCAAGCGGAGACTAGCGGGATCTACGAGCAGTACTTC | CASSQAETSGIYEQYF
TRBJ1-4 | TRBD1 | TRBV5-1 | NA | TGCGCCAGCAGCTCTGGGACAGGGAATGAAAAACTGTTTTTT | CASSSGTGNEKLFF
TRBJ2-2 | NA | TRBV10-3 | NA | TGTGCCATCAGTGAGCGGCAATGGGGCCAGACCGGGGAGCTGTTTTTT | CAISERQWGQTGELFF
TRBJ1-5 | TRBD1 | TRBV6-4 | NA | TGTGCCAGCAGTGACTCGGGGACAGGGGTAGGCAATCAGCCCCAGCATTTT | CASSDSGTGVGNQPQHF
TRBJ1-1 | NA | TRBV10-3 | NA | TGTGCCATGTACTTCAGGGGTAGGGTGAACACTGAAGCTTTCTTT | CAMYFRGRVNTEAFF
TRBJ2-5 | NA | TRBV5-1 | NA | TGCGCCAGCAGACGGCAAGAGACCCAGTACTTC | CASRRQETQYF
TRBJ2-7 | NA | TRBV12-3/TRBV12-4 | NA | TGTGCCAGCAACGAACGAGGCTCCTACGAGCAGTACTTC | CASNERGSYEQYF
TRBJ1-2 | TRBD1 | TRBV29-1 | few | TGCAGCGTTAGCCCCGGGACAGGGGCGAACGGCTACACCTTC | CSVSPGTGANGYTF
TRBJ2-7 | NA | TRBV28 | NA | TGTGCCAGCAGTTTATCTGGGGGAGGGCAGTACTTC | CASSLSGGGQYF
TRBJ2-5 | NA | TRBV27 | NA | TGTGCCAGCAGTTTAATTTTTCGAGAGACCCAGTACTTC | CASSLIFRETQYF
TRBJ1-5 | NA | TRBV15 | NA | TGTGCCACCAGCAGCTACAGGGAGGGCGATCAGCCCCAGCATTTT | CATSSYREGDQPQHF
TRBJ2-1 | NA | TRBV27 | NA | TGTGCCAGCAAGCCCCCGGGCAGGGTTATGGGGGAGCAGTTCTTC | CASKPPGRVMGEQFF
TRBJ1-5 | NA | TRBV27 | few | TGTGCCAGCAGGTCGGGAGCGTATAGCAATCAGCCCCAGCATTTT | CASRSGAYSNQPQHF
TRBJ1-2 | NA | TRBV10-3 | few | TGTGCCATCAGTGAGTCGACAGGATACTATGGCTACACCTTC | CAISESTGYYGYTF
TRBJ2-1 | TRBD1 | TRBV27 | few | TGTGCCAGCAGTTTAGTACAGGGGGCCGCTCCGGTTGAGCAGTTCTTC | CASSLVQGAAPVEQFF
TRBJ2-7 | TRBD1 | TRBV6-5 | NA | TGTGCCTCCAACGTCGGGCAGGGGGTCGGCGAGCAGTACTTC | CASNVGQGVGEQYF
TRBJ2-3 | NA | TRBV7-3 | NA | TGTGCCAGCAGCCAAGGGGTGGGGGGAAACACAGATACGCAGTATTTT | CASSQGVGGNTDTQYF
TRBJ1-5 | NA | TRBV6-4 | NA | TGTGCCAGCAGTGGGGTTATGGGGGGGCGCGAGGGCAATCAGCCCCAGCATTTT | CASSGVMGGREGNQPQHF
TRBJ1-2 | NA | TRBV27 | NA | TGTGCCAGCAGTTTATTGCCGGGGGGGCGGTATGGCTACACCTTC | CASSLLPGGRYGYTF
TRBJ1-1 | NA | TRBV28 | NA | TGTGCCAGCAGGCTAGGACAGCTGGGAGCTTTCTTT | CASRLGQLGAFF
TRBJ1-2 | TRBD1 | TRBV7-2 | NA | TGTGCCAGCAGCTTAGAGTCGACAGGGGTTCGCGGCTACACCTTC | CASSLESTGVRGYTF
TRBJ2-2 | NA | TRBV6-1 | NA | TGTGCCAGCAGTGACCGTAACTCAGGGGGGAGGACCGGGGAGCTGTTTTTT | CASSDRNSGGRTGELFF
TRBJ2-7 | NA | TRBV21-1 | NA | TGTGCCAGCAGCAAAGGATCGAGCGGGAGGGCCGACGAGCAGTACTTC | CASSKGSSGRADEQYF
TRBJ1-4 | NA | TRBV19 | NA | TGTGCCAGTAGTATAGAAGCTCTTACCCCAATTGTGAAACTGTTTTTT | CASSIEALTPIVKLFF
TRBJ1-1 | TRBD1 | TRBV28 | NA | TGTGCCAGCAGTTTACCGGGACAGGGGCCCTTAGACACTGAAGCTTTCTTT | CASSLPGQGPLDTEAFF
TRBJ1-3 | NA | TRBV5-1 | NA | TGCGCCAGCAGTCCGGTCGGCAGGGACTCTGGAAACACCATATATTTT | CASSPVGRDSGNTIYF
TRBJ2-3 | TRBD2 | TRBV7-2 | NA | TGTGCCAGCAGCTTAGTTTCCGCGGGGGGGACTACAGATACGCAGTATTTT | CASSLVSAGGTTDTQYF
TRBJ2-5 | NA | TRBV7-8 | NA | TGTGCCAGCAGCTTAGCCAGTGTCCACGAGACCCAGTACTTC | CASSLASVHETQYF
TRBJ1-6 | NA | TRBV30 | once | TGTGCCCGCGGGGAGTTCTCCTATAATTCACCCCTCCACTTT | CARGEFSYNSPLHF
TRBJ1-5 | TRBD1 | TRBV30 | NA | TGTGCCTGGAGTGTTAGGGGGCCGCTCAGACAGCCCCAGCATTTT | CAWSVRGPLRQPQHF
TRBJ1-4 | TRBD1 | TRBV9 | NA | TGTGCCAGCTCGGGACAGGGGTCCCTCCGCCCAAATGAAAAACTGTTTTTT | CASSGQGSLRPNEKLFF
TRBJ2-1 | TRBD2 | TRBV5-4 | NA | TGTGCCAGCAGGGTTACTAGCGGGCTGTACAATGAGCAGTTCTTC | CASRVTSGLYNEQFF
TRBJ2-5 | NA | TRBV29-1 | NA | TGCAGCGGGGCGGGACAGCGGGAGACCCAGTACTTC | CSGAGQRETQYF
TRBJ1-1 | NA | TRBV11-2 | NA | TGTGCCAGCAGCTTAATGGGGGGAGGGACCACTGAAGCTTTCTTT | CASSLMGGGTTEAFF
TRBJ2-1 | TRBD1 | TRBV19 | NA | TGTGCCAGTACCCATGGGACAGAGGCCTACAATGAGCAGTTCTTC | CASTHGTEAYNEQFF
TRBJ1-5 | TRBD1 | TRBV5-6 | NA | TGTGCCAGCAGCTCAAACAGGGGGAGGCCCCAGCATTTT | CASSSNRGRPQHF
TRBJ2-6 | NA | TRBV28 | NA | TGTGCCAGCAACTTAGGGGTTTCTGGGGCCAACGTCCTGACTTTC | CASNLGVSGANVLTF
TRBJ1-4 | NA | TRBV5-1 | few | TGCGCCAGCAGCTTGGCAGGGGTGAGACGAGAAAAACTGTTTTTT | CASSLAGVRREKLFF
TRBJ1-6 | NA | TRBV4-3 | NA | TGCGCCAGCAGCCAGGTTTGGGGCGCCAATTCACCCCTCCACTTT | CASSQVWGANSPLHF
TRBJ1-2 | NA | TRBV2 | NA | TGTGCCAGCGTGGGGAGGAGGGGCTACACCTTC | CASVGRRGYTF